These 32 T cell receptor beta chains were sequenced from one sample in a study of shared clonotypes between healthy human individuals (TCRdb year 2020). The method behind the library was the immunoSEQ multiplex PCR assay. Here the immuneACCESS table is served through TCRdb, limited to in-frame sequences with V and J called. Missing clones are a known gap in these copies; in checked studies unresolved V genes cover under half, and the rest lacks a known reason. Counted in this sample were more than 550,000 clones; around 90% of them appeared once. Approximately 35% of the sample goes to the ten largest clones. The sample comprised memory CD8+ T cells from PBMCs. The cell subset or site label, as the study defines it: CD45RO+ cells pooled with CCR7-negative TemRA cells. These receptors were obtained from a man between 18 and 29 years old in good health. Some clones in this sample may be carry-over from other donors' samples.

The V and J genes are TRBV6-1 and TRBJ1-5; D is uncertain. The CDR3 loop spans 15 amino acids. Germline values: CDR1 MNHNS, CDR2 SASEGT. Trimming took 5 bases from V and 4 from J, leaving 15 bases between them. The CDR3 sequence is CASSRINSLNQPQHF. The DNA of the CDR3 is TGTGCCAGCAGTCGGATAAACTCTCTTAATCAGCCCCAGCATTTT.

The V and J genes are TRBV19 and TRBJ2-1, with unresolved D. Germline CDR1 and CDR2: LNHDA and SQIVND (reference sequence). The CDR3 totals 15 residues. V gave up 3 bases and J gave up 0 bases, with 9 bases separating them. The CDR3 sequence is CASSIMVSSYNEQFF. In nucleotides, the CDR3 is TGTGCCAGTAGTATCATGGTCAGCTCCTACAATGAGCAGTTCTTC.

The chain combines TRBV9 with TRBJ2-1, with D perhaps TRBD2 (6 bases). The length of the CDR3 is 16 residues. V lost 0 bases to trimming and J lost 2 bases, with 12 bases between them. Per the germline V gene, CDR1 is SGDLS and CDR2 is YYNGEE. CDR3 amino acids: CASSVGGSGAYNEQFF. The DNA of the CDR3 is TGTGCCAGCAGCGTAGGCGGTAGCGGCGCCTACAATGAGCAGTTCTTC.

This clone was observed a handful of times. The chain has TRBV5-1 and TRBJ1-1; D not resolved. In germline, CDR1 is SGHRS, CDR2 YFSETQ. The CDR3 covers 15 residues. V was shortened by 0 bases and J by 4 bases, with 13 bases between the two germline ends. CDR3 in amino acids: CASSLEREPGTEAFF. As DNA, the CDR3 is TGCGCCAGCAGCTTGGAGCGGGAGCCGGGCACTGAAGCTTTCTTT.

The chain uses TRBV5-6 and TRBJ2-2, with no clear D. The CDR3 sequence is 15 residues long. Germline-derived CDR1 and CDR2 are SGHDT and YYEEEE. V dropped 0 bases and J dropped 0 bases, with 6 bases sitting between them. The DNA for the CDR3 is TGTGCCAGCAGCTTGGCTGGTGCGAACACCGGGGAGCTGTTTTTT. Protein product: CASSLAGANTGELFF.

Notes on this clone: The sample holds other DNA sequences that translate to the same CDR3. The V gene is TRBV27, the J gene TRBJ2-2, with D perhaps matching TRBD1 (6 bases). This CDR3 has 13 amino acids. Germline values: CDR1 MNHEY, CDR2 SMNVEV (reference sequence). V was shortened by 3 bases and J by 6 bases, with 8 bases between the two germline ends. The CDR3 bases are TGTGCCAGCAGTTTGGCAGGGGCCGGGGAGCTGTTTTTT. It codes for CASSLAGAGELFF.

The genes are TRBV5-4 and TRBJ2-3; 8 bases align to TRBD1. CDR1 and CDR2 from the germline V gene are SGHNT and YYREEE (reference sequence). The trim removed 2 bases at V and 4 bases at J, leaving 3 bases unmatched. This CDR3 is 14 amino acids long. The CDR3 DNA reads as TGTGCCAGCAGCTTCGGACAGGGACCAGATACGCAGTATTTT. Its protein product is CASSFGQGPDTQYF.

Notes on this clone: A junction end diverges from the germline sequence, so it may reflect a read error. This rearrangement joins TRBV28 to TRBJ2-2; 7 nucleotides line up with TRBD1. The germline gives CDR1 MDHEN, CDR2 SYDVKM. The length of the CDR3 is 14 residues. Written as DNA, the CDR3 is TGTGCCAGCAGTTCGACAGGGAACGCCGGGGAGCTGTTTTTT. Translating gives CASSSTGNAGELFF.

The rearrangement links TRBV29-1 to TRBJ2-1; D is possibly TRBD1 (7 bases). CDR1 is SQVTM and CDR2 is ANQGSEA in the germline V gene. This CDR3 is 18 amino acids long. Trimming pared 4 bases from V and 4 bases from J, leaving 26 bases between. Written as DNA, the CDR3 is TGCAGCGTTGCTGGAGGGGAGACAGGGATAACGGGGTACAATGAGCAGTTCTTC. Translated: CSVAGGETGITGYNEQFF.

The rearrangement links TRBV28 to TRBJ1-1; 9 bases agree with TRBD1. CDR1 MDHEN and CDR2 SYDVKM come from the germline V gene. The ends lost 6 bases at V and 5 bases at J; junction bases unmatched: 7. The CDR3 runs 14 residues. The CDR3 is CASRTGGAGTEAFF. The CDR3 nucleotides read TGTGCCAGCAGAACAGGGGGCGCGGGTACTGAAGCTTTCTTT.

The chain joins TRBV19 to TRBJ2-3; TRBD2 matches at 7 bases. Germline-derived CDR1 and CDR2 are LNHDA and SQIVND (reference sequence). The CDR3 contains 15 residues. Germline trimming cut 7 bases from V and 1 base from J; bases unmatched to any gene: 8. The CDR3 region is CASMGGDEGTDTQYF. CDR3 DNA sequence: TGTGCCAGTATGGGGGGGGATGAGGGCACAGATACGCAGTATTTT.

The V gene is TRBV5-4, the J gene TRBJ2-5, with D perhaps being TRBD1 or TRBD2 (5 bases each). The CDR3 has 17 amino acids. V lost 3 bases to trimming and J lost 3 bases, with 21 bases between them. Germline-derived CDR1 and CDR2 are SGHNT and YYREEE (reference sequence). The CDR3 reads CASSSLGLAQGEETQYF. DNA of the CDR3: TGTGCCAGCAGCTCCTTAGGGTTAGCGCAAGGGGAAGAGACCCAGTACTTC.

A note on this clone: Other DNA sequences in this sample translate to the same CDR3. The rearrangement joins TRBV6-1 to TRBJ2-7; 8 bases fit TRBD2. Trimming cost V 3 bases and J 3 bases; bases outside gene matches: 1. The CDR3 contains 13 residues. Germline V gene data show CDR1 as MNHNS and CDR2 as SASEGT. In DNA, the CDR3 is TGTGCCAGCAGTGAGGGACTAGTCTACGAGCAGTACTTC. It translates to CASSEGLVYEQYF.

The V gene is TRBV28, the J gene TRBJ2-7; TRBD2 matches 11 bases. Germline loops: CDR1 MDHEN, CDR2 SYDVKM. The ends lost 9 bases at V and 2 bases at J; junction bases unmatched: 9. This CDR3 region has 15 residues. The CDR3 is CASIPGLAEAYEQYF. The CDR3 DNA follows: TGTGCCAGTATACCGGGACTAGCGGAAGCCTACGAGCAGTACTTC.

This chain links TRBV9 with TRBJ1-4; a weak D match, TRBD1 (5 bases). Germline loops: CDR1 SGDLS, CDR2 YYNGEE. V was shortened by 8 bases and J by 1 base, with 6 bases between the two germline ends. The CDR3 has 12 residues. As DNA, the CDR3 is TGTGCCAGTGGGGGAACTAATGAAAAACTGTTTTTT. This translates into CASGGTNEKLFF.

The chain carries TRBV29-1 and TRBJ2-1; 12 nucleotides match TRBD2. The CDR3 is made up of 16 amino acids. J gave up 3 bases and V 2 bases, and 5 bases lay outside the gene matches. Germline V CDR1 and CDR2: SQVTM, ANQGSEA. CDR3 sequence: CSVEHPSGRDYNEQFF. The DNA for the CDR3 is TGCAGCGTTGAACATCCTAGCGGGAGGGACTACAATGAGCAGTTCTTC.

As for this clone: The junction differs from germline at one of its ends, possibly a read error. The sample has other DNA sequences that encode this CDR3 too. The gene calls are TRBV19 and TRBJ2-7, with D hard to call. Germline V lookup: CDR1 LNHDA, CDR2 SQIVND (reference sequence). The CDR3 covers 14 residues. Here the CDR3 DNA reads TGCGCCAGTAGTATGCCGACACCTAACTACGAGCAGTACTTC. Its translation is CASSMPTPNYEQYF.

The chain joins TRBV14 to TRBJ2-2; 7 positions agree with TRBD1. The CDR3 extends over 18 amino acids. Germline V lookup: CDR1 SGHDN, CDR2 FVKESK. Trimming at V came to 0 bases and at J to 0 bases, leaving 7 bases not matched to a gene. The CDR3 bases are TGTGCCAGCAGCCAAGATAGGTACAGGGGTGCGAACACCGGGGAGCTGTTTTTT. Protein product: CASSQDRYRGANTGELFF.

The gene calls are TRBV28 and TRBJ2-1; unclear D gene. CDR3 length equals 17 residues. Germline CDR1 MDHEN, CDR2 SYDVKM. V was pared by 1 base and J by 2 bases, with 15 bases between. This CDR3 reads CASSLFVRGFAYNEQFF. CDR3 sequence (DNA): TGTGCCAGCAGTTTATTCGTCCGTGGTTTTGCCTACAATGAGCAGTTCTTC. Drawing the rest from reference TRBV28 and TRBJ2-1, the complete variable domain is DVKVTQSSRYLVKRTGEKVFLECVQDMDHENMFWYRQDPGLGLRLIYFSYDVKMKEKGDIPEGYSVSREKKERFSLILESASTNQTSMYLCASSLFVRGFAYNEQFFGPGTRLTVL.

The chain employs TRBV6-1 and TRBJ2-7; D not certain. Trimming pared 2 bases from V and 2 bases from J, leaving 16 bases between. CDR3 length: 16 residues. Germline CDR1 and CDR2: MNHNS and SASEGT. As DNA, the CDR3 is TGTGCCAGCAGTGAAAGCCGAATGGTAGGCCCCTACGAGCAGTACTTC. Translating gives CASSESRMVGPYEQYF.

The chain has TRBV14 and TRBJ2-6, with D hard to call. The CDR3 consists of 16 residues. V lost 0 bases and J lost 4, with 10 bases in between. Germline CDR1 is SGHDN and CDR2 is FVKESK. The CDR3 reads CASSQDWRSGANVLTF. Here the CDR3 DNA reads TGTGCCAGCAGCCAAGATTGGCGATCCGGGGCCAACGTCCTGACTTTC.

The chain employs TRBV7-9 and TRBJ1-2; 7 bases line up with TRBD1. V shed 4 bases, J shed 8 bases, and the junction held 4 bases outside the gene matches. Germline assignment: CDR1 SEHNR and CDR2 FQNEAQ (reference sequence). The CDR3 covers 12 residues. In nucleotides, the CDR3 is TGTGCCAGCAGCTACACAGGGGCCGGCTACACCTTC. This codes for CASSYTGAGYTF.

For this clone: A far larger clone differs by one base, so this is likely a read error. The sample has other DNA sequences that encode this CDR3 too. The chain couples TRBV7-9 to TRBJ2-1, with no clear D. V lost 2 bases and J 1 base, leaving 0 bases between the germline ends. This CDR3 has 12 amino acids. Per the germline V gene, CDR1 is SEHNR and CDR2 is FQNEAQ (reference sequence). The DNA of the CDR3 is TGTGCCAGCAGCTTATCCTACAATGAGCAGTTCTTC. This gives the protein CASSLSYNEQFF. The full variable domain, rest sourced from reference TRBV7-9 and TRBJ2-1, is DTGVSQNPRHKITKRGQNVTFRCDPISEHNRLYWYRQTLGQGPEFLTYFQNEAQLEKSRLLSDRFSAERPKGSFSTLEIQRTEQGDSAMYLCASSLSYNEQFFGPGTRLTVL.

In its sample, this clone was seen a few times. The rearrangement uses TRBV27 and TRBJ2-7; 7 bases fit TRBD2. V gave up 4 bases and J gave up 2 bases; unmatched junction bases: 8. The germline gives CDR1 MNHEY, CDR2 SMNVEV (reference sequence). This CDR3 region has 15 residues. CDR3 sequence: CASSSRAGRTYEQYF. The DNA for the CDR3 is TGTGCCAGCAGTTCGAGAGCGGGGAGAACCTACGAGCAGTACTTC.

This clone was detected only once. The J gene is TRBJ2-3, the V gene TRBV6-4; 9 positions match TRBD2. Germline CDR1 is MRHNA and CDR2 is SNTAGT. J lost 2 bases, V lost 0 bases, and 6 bases had no gene match. The CDR3 has 17 residues. CDR3 amino acids: CASSDSSGRPHTDTQYF. DNA of the CDR3: TGTGCCAGCAGTGACTCGAGCGGGAGGCCCCACACAGATACGCAGTATTTT.

V is TRBV9 and J is TRBJ2-7, with D perhaps assigned TRBD1 or TRBD2 (5 bases each). Between the trimmed V and J ends, which lost 0 bases and 5 bases, there was a span of 12 bases. The CDR3 consists of 14 residues. CDR1 and CDR2 (germline): SGDLS, YYNGEE. Written as DNA, the CDR3 is TGTGCCAGCAGCGTAGGGCAGGGAGTTAACGAGCAGTACTTC. It codes for CASSVGQGVNEQYF.

This chain joins TRBV9 and TRBJ2-6; tentative D call: TRBD1 (6 bases). The germline gives CDR1 SGDLS, CDR2 YYNGEE. Trimming pared 5 bases from V and 2 bases from J, leaving 17 bases between. This CDR3 has 17 residues. The CDR3 DNA is TGTGCCAGCAGAGGGTGGAGGACAGAAGCTGGGGCCAACGTCCTGACTTTC. As protein: CASRGWRTEAGANVLTF. Together with reference TRBV9 and TRBJ2-6, the CDR3 gives the full variable domain: DSGVTQTPKHLITATGQRVTLRCSPRSGDLSVYWYQQSLDQGLQFLIQYYNGEERAKGNILERFSAQQFPDLHSELNLSSLELGDSALYFCASRGWRTEAGANVLTFGAGSRLTVL.

The chain couples TRBV2 to TRBJ2-7; the match to TRBD1 covers 11 bases. Germline V lookup: CDR1 SNHLY, CDR2 FYNNEI. The CDR3 consists of 12 residues. CDR3 coding DNA: TGTGCGTGGGACAGGGGGTCGCAAGAGCAGTACTTC. As protein: CAWDRGSQEQYF.

The gene calls are TRBV14 and TRBJ2-5, with TRBD1 as a possible D gene (5 bases). The CDR3 covers 15 residues. V lost 0 bases, J lost 5 bases, and 13 bases lay in between. Germline CDR1 reads SGHDN; CDR2 reads FVKESK. CDR3 amino acids: CASSQDYQGGETQYF. The CDR3 DNA sequence: TGTGCCAGCAGCCAAGACTACCAGGGTGGGGAGACCCAGTACTTC.

The rearrangement joins TRBV5-1 to TRBJ2-7, with TRBD2 identical over 7 bases. With 1 base clipped from V and 0 bases from J, the junction kept 7 bases outside the gene matches. The germline V gene encodes CDR1 SGHRS and CDR2 YFSETQ. The CDR3 is 16 amino acids. Here the CDR3 DNA reads TGCGCCAGCAGCTTGTCGAGTAGCGGGTTCTCCTACGAGCAGTACTTC. Its protein product is CASSLSSSGFSYEQYF.

The chain links TRBV30 to TRBJ2-1; D is unclear. Per germline, CDR1 GTSNPN and CDR2 SVGIG (reference sequence). The CDR3 covers 13 residues. The germline V and J ends were trimmed by 3 bases and 10 bases, with 16 bases remaining between them. The CDR3 protein is CAWRVNPYAEQFF. The CDR3 DNA sequence: TGTGCCTGGAGAGTGAACCCCTACGCGGAGCAGTTCTTC.

The rearrangement joins TRBV9 to TRBJ2-3, with D hard to call. This CDR3 spans 15 amino acids. The germline V and J ends were trimmed by 0 bases and 3 bases, with 11 bases remaining between them. The germline gives CDR1 SGDLS, CDR2 YYNGEE. The CDR3 DNA is TGTGCCAGCAGCGTAGATTCAAGTGGTACAGATACGCAGTATTTT. Its protein product is CASSVDSSGTDTQYF. Drawing the rest from reference TRBV9 and TRBJ2-3, the complete variable domain is DSGVTQTPKHLITATGQRVTLRCSPRSGDLSVYWYQQSLDQGLQFLIQYYNGEERAKGNILERFSAQQFPDLHSELNLSSLELGDSALYFCASSVDSSGTDTQYFGPGTRLTVL.